The 22 T cell receptor beta chains below all came from one sample that was sequenced in a study of regulatory T cells in long-lasting Graves disease. Combining iRepertoire HTBI primers with Arm-PCR of CDR3 regions, the authors built TCR beta libraries. TCRdb analysed the multiplex PCR reads with MiXCR anew, one entry per CDR3 protein. This table holds roughly 400,000 distinct CDR3 sequences, roughly a fifth found once. Time point defined: persistent/refractory GD, antithyroid drugs over 5 years with positive TRAb. Extracted PBMC RNA gave rise to the TCR library. The sample in question was peripheral blood mononuclear cells (PBMCs), obtained when the disease was refractory, from a patient treated with antithyroid drugs. These receptors came from a female donor with Graves disease.

Note on this clonotype: At one end the junction does not follow the germline gene, possibly because of a read error. The chain recombines TRBV5-6 with TRBJ2-5; D not certain. Germline-derived CDR1 and CDR2 are SGHDT and YYEEEE. The CDR3 runs 18 residues. In DNA form, the CDR3 reads TGTGCCAACAGCTCGGACCTTACAACGGGCGTATACCAAGAGACCCAGTACTTC. It encodes CANSSDLTTGVYQETQYF.

V and J are TRBV2 and TRBJ1-3, with D maybe TRBD1 (6 bases). Germline-derived CDR1 and CDR2 are SNHLY and FYNNEI. The CDR3 runs 15 residues. The V end lost 6 bases, the J end lost 0 bases, and 12 bases lay between the germline ends. DNA for the CDR3: TGTGCCAGCAGCACAGGGTTGAGCTCTGGAAACACCATATATTTT. Its translation is CASSTGLSSGNTIYF.

This clonotype was seen repeatedly, ten times or more. The chain joins TRBV29-1 to TRBJ2-7; 7 bases line up with TRBD2. Germline V gives CDR1 SQVTM, CDR2 ANQGSEA. The CDR3 covers 13 residues. The trim removed 2 bases at V and 2 bases at J, leaving 3 bases unmatched. The CDR3 coding sequence is TGCAGCGTTGAACGCGGGGGAACCTACGAGCAGTACTTC. Its translation: CSVERGGTYEQYF.

The sample holds many counts of this clonotype. This chain uses TRBV15 with TRBJ2-2; D gene unclear. CDR1 is LNHNV, CDR2 YYDKDF, per germline (reference sequence). Trimming took off 0 bases at V and 6 bases at J, with 11 bases between the two ends. CDR3 length: 15 amino acids. The CDR3 spells CATSRDQLSSGELFF. Written as DNA, the CDR3 is TGTGCCACCAGCAGAGATCAGCTATCGTCCGGGGAGCTGTTTTTT.

This clonotype was counted ten times or more. The chain carries TRBV7-8 and TRBJ2-5; TRBD2 matches 9 bases. The germline V gene encodes CDR1 SGHVS and CDR2 FQNEAQ. V lost 0 bases, J lost 6 bases, and 11 bases stayed unmatched. The length of the CDR3 is 17 residues. CDR3 DNA: TGTGCCAGCAGCTTAGCCCGATTCGCGGGAGGGCGTCAGACCCAGTACTTC. Protein product: CASSLARFAGGRQTQYF.

As for this clonotype: The junction shows a germline mismatch at one end, possibly a read error. The chain links TRBV6-4 to TRBJ2-7; no definite D call. The CDR3 extends over 11 amino acids. Germline CDR1 MRHNA, CDR2 SNTAGT. The CDR3 sequence is CACSDSMQQYF. The DNA for the CDR3 is TGTGCCTGCAGTGACTCGATGCAGCAGTACTTC.

J is TRBJ2-3 and V is TRBV20-1, with 15 positions matching TRBD2. CDR1 is DFQATT, CDR2 SNEGSKA, per germline (reference sequence). The CDR3 loop spans 13 amino acids. In DNA form, the CDR3 reads TGCAGATGGGGACTAGCGGGAGGAGATACGCAGTATTTT. It specifies CRWGLAGGDTQYF.

The chain couples TRBV19 to TRBJ1-5; 10 positions match TRBD1. Germline CDR1 LNHDA, CDR2 SQIVND (reference sequence). The trim removed 6 bases at V and 4 bases at J, leaving 21 bases unmatched. This CDR3 is built from 20 residues. The CDR3 spells CASSQNQASTGGEWNQPQHF. CDR3 nucleotides: TGTGCCAGTAGCCAAAACCAAGCGTCGACAGGGGGCGAATGGAATCAGCCCCAGCATTTT. Based on the CDR3 plus reference TRBV19 and TRBJ1-5, the full variable domain is DGGITQSPKYLFRKEGQNVTLSCEQNLNHDAMYWYRQDPGQGLRLIYYSQIVNDFQKGDIAEGYSVSREKKESFPLTVTSAQKNPTAFYLCASSQNQASTGGEWNQPQHFGDGTRLSIL.

This clonotype was seen ten or more times. The chain couples TRBV2 to TRBJ2-7, with 12 positions matching TRBD2. The CDR3 covers 15 residues. Germline CDR1 and CDR2: SNHLY and FYNNEI. The V gene end was trimmed by 5 bases and the J gene end by 2 bases; junction bases not matched to a gene: 4. The CDR3 sequence: CASSPRLAGAYEQYF. CDR3 sequence (DNA): TGTGCCAGCAGTCCCCGACTAGCGGGAGCCTACGAGCAGTACTTC.

The chain joins TRBV20-1 to TRBJ1-4, with TRBD1 as a possible D gene (5 bases). V was pared by 6 bases and J by 14 bases, with 13 bases between. There are 10 residues in the CDR3. From germline, CDR1 is DFQATT and CDR2 SNEGSKA (reference sequence). The CDR3 region is CSAPGTKLFF. CDR3 in DNA: TGCAGTGCCCCCGGGACCAAGCTGTTTTTT.

Comments on this clonotype: One end of the junction fails to match germline, which may point to a read error. The V call is TRBV6-9, the J call TRBJ1-1; no clear D. Germline lookup yields CDR1 MNHGY and CDR2 SVAAGI. CDR3 length: 16 amino acids. This CDR3 reads CASSYGLRTFNTEASF. The CDR3, as DNA: TGTGCCAGCAGTTACGGCCTCCGGACTTTTAACACTGAAGCTTCCTTT.

The chain recombines TRBV6-2 or TRBV6-3 with TRBJ1-6, with D unresolved. Germline V gives CDR1 MNHEY, CDR2 SVGEGT. This CDR3 has 13 residues. The V gene lost 9 bases and the J gene lost 4 bases, with 10 bases spanning the gap. CDR3 sequence reads: CASYDTYNSPLHF. The CDR3, as DNA: TGTGCCAGTTACGACACGTATAATTCACCCCTCCACTTT.

The genes are TRBV14 and TRBJ1-2; 8 bases are a match to TRBD1. Per the germline V gene, CDR1 is SGHDN and CDR2 is FVKESK. The ends lost 1 base at V and 9 bases at J; junction bases unmatched: 10. This CDR3 is built from 15 residues. The CDR3: CASSQADRVGFRYTF. CDR3 bases: TGTGCCAGCAGCCAAGCGGACAGGGTGGGCTTCCGCTACACCTTC.

This clonotype was recorded at least ten times. J is TRBJ2-4 and V is TRBV28; tentatively, D is TRBD2 (5 bases). V was pared by 7 bases and J by 3 bases, with 22 bases between. This CDR3 spans 17 amino acids. Germline CDR1 reads MDHEN; CDR2 reads SYDVKM. For the CDR3, the DNA is TGTGCCAGCACCCATTACCCGCCCCGGGGAGACAAAAACATTCAGTACTTC. Its protein product is CASTHYPPRGDKNIQYF.

A few counts support this clonotype. The chain links TRBV3-1 to TRBJ2-7, with a tentative D call TRBD1 (5 bases). Germline CDR1 reads LGHDT; CDR2 reads YNNKEL (reference sequence). The V end was cut by 1 base, the J end by 1 base, with 20 bases between. This CDR3 contains 18 residues. This CDR3 is CASSQGPPHLTASYEQYF. In nucleotides, the CDR3 is TGTGCCAGCAGCCAAGGCCCCCCTCACTTGACAGCTTCCTACGAGCAGTACTTC.

This rearrangement joins TRBV27 to TRBJ2-7; either TRBD1 or TRBD2 may supply D (5 bases each). V was trimmed by 3 bases and J by 4 bases, leaving 13 bases between them. Germline-derived CDR1 and CDR2 are MNHEY and SMNVEV (reference sequence). The CDR3 contains 14 residues. CDR3 coding DNA: TGTGCCAGCAGTTTTCGCGGGTACAGGTACGAGCAGTACTTC. It codes for CASSFRGYRYEQYF.

In its sample, this clonotype was seen many times. At one end, the junction sequence differs from germline, possibly due to a read error. J is TRBJ2-7 and V is TRBV15; tentative D call: TRBD1 (6 bases). Germline CDR1 is LNHNV and CDR2 is YYDKDF (reference sequence). This CDR3 is 16 amino acids long. CDR3 region: CATSREGGEDSHEQYF. CDR3 in DNA: TGTGCCACCAGCAGAGAAGGGGGAGAGGACTCCCACGAGCAGTACTTC.

The V call is TRBV4-1, the J call TRBJ2-5; 7 nucleotides match TRBD2. Per germline, CDR1 MGHRA and CDR2 YSYEKL. Trimming cost V 5 bases and J 5 bases; bases outside gene matches: 17. The CDR3 spans 17 residues. The CDR3 region is CASSGTSAGTKGETQYF. The CDR3 DNA reads as TGCGCCAGCAGCGGAACTTCCGCCGGGACTAAAGGGGAGACCCAGTACTTC.

This clonotype was seen at least ten times. The gene calls are TRBV28 and TRBJ1-4; no definite D call. The length of the CDR3 is 13 residues. Germline V lookup: CDR1 MDHEN, CDR2 SYDVKM. V was cut by 6 bases and J by 8 bases, with 13 bases left in between. CDR3 amino acids: CASRAGSGEKLFF. The CDR3 coding sequence is TGTGCCAGCAGGGCAGGAAGCGGCGAAAAACTGTTTTTT.

In this sample, this clonotype turned up many times. The chain carries TRBV28 and TRBJ2-5; the D call may be TRBD1 or TRBD2 (6 bases each). Germline V gene data show CDR1 as MDHEN and CDR2 as SYDVKM. The CDR3 loop spans 18 amino acids. The germline V and J ends were trimmed by 3 bases and 2 bases, with 22 bases remaining between them. CDR3 sequence: CASSFKLGGMGFQETQYF. The DNA of the CDR3 is TGTGCCAGCAGTTTTAAATTGGGGGGCATGGGCTTTCAAGAGACCCAGTACTTC.

This clonotype was observed a handful of times. This chain connects TRBV10-2 to TRBJ1-1, with unresolved D. The ends were cut back, 11 bases at V and 3 bases at J, with 7 bases in the middle. Germline assignment: CDR1 WSHSY and CDR2 SAAADI. The length of the CDR3 is 10 residues. The CDR3 region is CAAGDTEAFF. CDR3 sequence (DNA): TGCGCCGCCGGGGACACTGAAGCTTTCTTT.

The DNA of the CDR3 is TGTGCCAGCAGTGAAGCGGGGGCAGGGTTATACTTC. This encodes CASSEAGAGLYF. This chain uses TRBV2 with TRBJ2-4; a weak D match, TRBD1 (6 bases). Germline V gene sequence: CDR1 SNHLY, CDR2 FYNNEI. CDR3 length: 12 residues. The V end was cut by 0 bases, the J end by 16 bases, with 13 bases between.